This T cell receptor beta chain originates from a study of T cells expressing NK-cell markers. The overall study: Among eight sequenced donors, seven carried HCMV seropositivity while one was seronegative.

General study results and limits: Dominance of the CD3+CD56-NKG2C+ fraction by these clonotypes also held in several donors.

Looked up from germline, CDR1 is SGHRS and CDR2 is YFSETQ. This CDR3 contains 17 residues. To note about this clonotype: Its antigen is undetermined.

TCRdb reprocessed the 5' RACE reads and stores each CDR3 protein as one record, lacking DNA. The sample table includes about 370,000 distinct CDR3 sequences. The chain recombines TRBV5-1 with TRBJ2-6. This clonotype originated in a woman in her forties or fifties in good health. What was sequenced was blood T cells: a sorted CD56 or NKG2C T cell subset, CD4+ or CD8+ T cells, or bulk PBMC T cells (not recorded which). CDR3: CASSLVVKATGANVLTF.